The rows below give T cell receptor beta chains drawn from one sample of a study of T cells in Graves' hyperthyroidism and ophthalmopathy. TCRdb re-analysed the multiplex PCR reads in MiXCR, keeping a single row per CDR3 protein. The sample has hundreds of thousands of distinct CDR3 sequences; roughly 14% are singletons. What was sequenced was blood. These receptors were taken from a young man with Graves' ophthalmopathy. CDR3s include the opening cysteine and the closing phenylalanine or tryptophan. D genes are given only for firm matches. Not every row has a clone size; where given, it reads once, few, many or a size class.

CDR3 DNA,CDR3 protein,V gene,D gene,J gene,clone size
TGTGCCAGCAGCGAGGGACAGGGGAGTACCTACGAGCAGTACTTC,CASSEGQGSTYEQYF,TRBV2,TRBD1,TRBJ2-7,many
TGTGCCAGCAGCCCCACAGCGGGACAGGGGATTCCCTACGAGCAGTACTTC,CASSPTAGQGIPYEQYF,TRBV11-2,TRBD1,TRBJ2-7,many
TGTGCCAGCAATGAGTTCTACACGACGGCCGGGGAGCTGTTTTTT,CASNEFYTTAGELFF,TRBV2,.,TRBJ2-2,.
TGTGCCAGCAGCCAAGGGGCGGGGGATTGGAATGAGCAGTTCTTC,CASSQGAGDWNEQFF,TRBV3-1,TRBD2,TRBJ2-1,.
TGTGCCATCAGAGGGGGGGAGGGTCAGCCCCAGCATTTT,CAIRGGEGQPQHF,TRBV10-3,.,TRBJ1-5,many
TGTGCCACCAGTGACCGAGGGGCAGGAGCAGGAGATACGCAGTATTTT,CATSDRGAGAGDTQYF,TRBV24-1,.,TRBJ2-3,many
TGTGCCAGCAGCCCCGGTCGGACGTCCTCCTACGAGCAGTACTTC,CASSPGRTSSYEQYF,TRBV13,.,TRBJ2-7,many
TGTGCCAGCAACTCGGGACAGGGAACTGGCTACACCTTC,CASNSGQGTGYTF,TRBV27,TRBD1,TRBJ1-2,few
TGTGCCAGCAGTTCCAAGGGGGAGACCCAGTACTTC,CASSSKGETQYF,TRBV12-3/TRBV12-4,.,TRBJ2-5,many
TGTGCCTGGAGGCACGCTCGGGAGCAGTTCTTC,CAWRHAREQFF,TRBV30,.,TRBJ2-1,many
TGTGCCAGCATCCAAGGGAACACTGAAGCTTTCTTT,CASIQGNTEAFF,TRBV2,.,TRBJ1-1,many
TGCGCCAGCAGCTATGACAGGGGACTAGCGGGAGTCACCTCCGCAGATACGCAGTATTTT,CASSYDRGLAGVTSADTQYF,TRBV4-1,TRBD2,TRBJ2-3,few